This record concerns one T cell receptor (beta chain) sequence. This sample is drawn from a study of cytomegalovirus exposure and HLA in healthy donors. With V trimmed by 4 bases and J by 7 bases, 12 bases remained unmatched. The CDR3 contains 15 residues. Germline-derived CDR1 and CDR2 are LNHNV and YYDKDF (reference sequence). PCR used 60 Vbeta primers and 13 Jbeta primers. Assay: immunoSEQ multiplex PCR; the TCRdb copy retains only in-frame clones and omits some. Here the sample spans 150,000 to 200,000 clones, around 75% being singletons. The specimen sequenced was PBMCs. This TCR derives from a human donor in good health. This rearrangement joins TRBV15 to TRBJ2-7; TRBD1 matches at 8 bases. The DNA for the CDR3 is TGTGCCACCAGCACAGGGGGACAGGCCCCACAAGAGCAGTACTTC. It codes for CATSTGGQAPQEQYF. The whole variable domain, filled in from reference TRBV15 and TRBJ2-7, reads DAMVIQNPRYQVTQFGKPVTLSCSQTLNHNVMYWYQQKSSQAPKLLFHYYDKDFNNEADTPDNFQSRRPNTSFCFLDIRSPGLGDTAMYLCATSTGGQAPQEQYFGPGTRLTVT.